The following is a T cell receptor beta chain sequence with its context. Its antigen is undetermined. This entry belongs to a study of cytomegalovirus exposure and HLA in healthy donors. Germline CDR1 reads MGHDK; CDR2 reads SYGVNS. This CDR3 contains 15 residues. Unmatched junction bases numbered 5, after V lost 4 bases and J lost 1 base. Both 60 Vbeta primers and 13 Jbeta primers went into the PCR. Original methodology: Later work found 80 million or so unique TCR beta chains, with approximately 12 million shared. Generated by immunoSEQ multiplex PCR, the TCRdb table keeps only in-frame clones and is missing some. The V and J calls and the clone size are those of that table, but D and trimming were determined from the DNA. The data hold about 160,000 clones, with more than 75% observed a single time. Findings and caveats of the study: From TCR beta sequences, most subjects' HLA-A and HLA-B alleles were reportedly predicted accurately. Owing to their indistinguishability, certain V segments, notably TRBV6-2 and TRBV6-3, were excluded. For most TCR sequences rarity was the rule, although some public TCRs occurred in many donors.

The sequenced material came from PBMCs. The rearrangement joins TRBV25-1 to TRBJ2-7, with 9 bases identical to TRBD1. This TCR derives from a man aged 18 to 35 in good health and CMV-seropositive. CDR3 in DNA: TGTGCCAGCAGTGCAGAGGACAGGGGATCCTACGAGCAGTACTTC. Translating it yields CASSAEDRGSYEQYF.